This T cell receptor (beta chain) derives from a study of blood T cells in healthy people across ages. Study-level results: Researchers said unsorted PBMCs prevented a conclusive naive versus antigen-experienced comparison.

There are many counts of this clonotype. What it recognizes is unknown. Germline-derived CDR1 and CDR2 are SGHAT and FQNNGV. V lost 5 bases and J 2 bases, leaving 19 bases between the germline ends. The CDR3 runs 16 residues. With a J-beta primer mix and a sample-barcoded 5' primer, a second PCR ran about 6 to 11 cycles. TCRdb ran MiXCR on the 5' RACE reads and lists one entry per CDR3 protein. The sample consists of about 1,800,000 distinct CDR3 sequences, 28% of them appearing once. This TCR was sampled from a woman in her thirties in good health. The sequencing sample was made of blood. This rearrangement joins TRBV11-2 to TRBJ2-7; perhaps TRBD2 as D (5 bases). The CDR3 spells CASSPWTDEPTYEQYF. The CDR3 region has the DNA TGTGCCAGCAGCCCCTGGACTGACGAGCCTACCTACGAGCAGTACTTC. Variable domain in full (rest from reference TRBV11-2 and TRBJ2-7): EAGVAQSPRYKIIEKRQSVAFWCNPISGHATLYWYQQILGQGPKLLIQFQNNGVVDDSQLPKDRFSAERLKGVDSTLKIQPAKLEDSAVYLCASSPWTDEPTYEQYFGPGTRLTVT.